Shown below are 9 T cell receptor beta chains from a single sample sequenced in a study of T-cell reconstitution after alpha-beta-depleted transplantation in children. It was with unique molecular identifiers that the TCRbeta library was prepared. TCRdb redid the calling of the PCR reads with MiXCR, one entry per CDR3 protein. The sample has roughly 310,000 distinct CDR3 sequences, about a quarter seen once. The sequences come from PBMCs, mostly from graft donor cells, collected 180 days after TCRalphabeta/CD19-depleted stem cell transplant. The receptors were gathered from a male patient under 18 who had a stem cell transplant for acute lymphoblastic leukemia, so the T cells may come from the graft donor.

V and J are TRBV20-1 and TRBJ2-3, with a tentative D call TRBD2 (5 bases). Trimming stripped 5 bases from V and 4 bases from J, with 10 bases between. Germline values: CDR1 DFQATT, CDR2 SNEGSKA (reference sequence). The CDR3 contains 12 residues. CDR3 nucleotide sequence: TGCAGTGCTTCCCGGGGAGCAGATACGCAGTATTTT. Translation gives CSASRGADTQYF.

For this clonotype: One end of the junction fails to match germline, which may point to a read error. The CDR3: CASRQVELAGDLYEQYF. The CDR3, as DNA: TGCGCCAGCAGACAAGTGGAACTAGCGGGAGACCTTTACGAGCAGTACTTC. This chain uses TRBV4-1 with TRBJ2-7, with 11 bases fitting TRBD2. Germline CDR1 and CDR2: MGHRA and YSYEKL. The length of the CDR3 is 17 residues.

The CDR3 spells CASSLPGRSSYNEQFF. For the CDR3, the DNA is TGTGCCAGCAGCCTCCCAGGGAGGAGCTCCTACAATGAGCAGTTCTTC. The J gene is TRBJ2-1, the V gene TRBV14; the D gene is possibly TRBD2 (6 bases). The CDR3 extends over 16 amino acids. V shed 4 bases and J shed 0 bases, with 13 bases lying between them. CDR1 and CDR2 from the germline V gene are SGHDN and FVKESK.

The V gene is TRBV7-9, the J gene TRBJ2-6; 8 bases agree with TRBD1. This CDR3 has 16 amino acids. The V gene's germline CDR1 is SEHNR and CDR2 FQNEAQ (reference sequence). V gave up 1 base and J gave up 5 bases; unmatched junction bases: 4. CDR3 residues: CASSLGGQGRANVLTF. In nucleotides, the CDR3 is TGTGCCAGCAGCTTAGGAGGACAGGGAAGGGCCAACGTCCTGACTTTC.

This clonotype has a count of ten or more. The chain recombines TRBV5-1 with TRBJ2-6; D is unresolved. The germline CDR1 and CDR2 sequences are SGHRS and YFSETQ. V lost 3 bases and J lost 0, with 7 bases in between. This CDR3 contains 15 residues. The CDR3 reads CASSYYHSGANVLTF. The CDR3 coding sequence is TGCGCCAGCAGCTACTACCACTCTGGGGCCAACGTCCTGACTTTC. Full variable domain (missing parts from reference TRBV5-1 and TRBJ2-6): KAGVTQTPRYLIKTRGQQVTLSCSPISGHRSVSWYQQTPGQGLQFLFEYFSETQRNKGNFPGRFSGRQFSNSRSEMNVSTLELGDSALYLCASSYYHSGANVLTFGAGSRLTVL.

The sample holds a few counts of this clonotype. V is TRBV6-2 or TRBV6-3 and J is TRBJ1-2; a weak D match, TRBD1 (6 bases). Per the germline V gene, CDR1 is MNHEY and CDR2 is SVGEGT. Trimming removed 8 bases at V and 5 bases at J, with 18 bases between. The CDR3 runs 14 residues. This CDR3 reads CASADRRERYGYTF. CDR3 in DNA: TGTGCCAGCGCGGACAGAAGGGAACGATATGGCTACACCTTC.

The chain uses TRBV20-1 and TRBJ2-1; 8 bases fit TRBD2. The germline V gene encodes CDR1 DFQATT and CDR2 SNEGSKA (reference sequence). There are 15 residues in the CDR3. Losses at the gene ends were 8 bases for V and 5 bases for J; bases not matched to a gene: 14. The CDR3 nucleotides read TGCAGTCCCCGGACCAGCGGGAGTACCCACAATGAGCAGTTCTTC. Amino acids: CSPRTSGSTHNEQFF.

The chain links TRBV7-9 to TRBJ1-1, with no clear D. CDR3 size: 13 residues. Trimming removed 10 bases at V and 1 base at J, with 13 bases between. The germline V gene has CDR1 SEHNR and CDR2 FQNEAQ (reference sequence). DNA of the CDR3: TGTGCCATCCCACCCGTTGAGAACACTGAAGCTTTCTTT. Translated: CAIPPVENTEAFF.

The DNA of the CDR3 is TGCAGTGCTAGATTTATTGGCAGCGCCGGAACTGGCTACACCTTC. This codes for CSARFIGSAGTGYTF. The genes are TRBV20-1 and TRBJ1-2; no reliable D call. The CDR3 extends over 15 amino acids. Trimming took off 2 bases at V and 7 bases at J, with 20 bases between the two ends. From germline, CDR1 is DFQATT and CDR2 SNEGSKA (reference sequence).